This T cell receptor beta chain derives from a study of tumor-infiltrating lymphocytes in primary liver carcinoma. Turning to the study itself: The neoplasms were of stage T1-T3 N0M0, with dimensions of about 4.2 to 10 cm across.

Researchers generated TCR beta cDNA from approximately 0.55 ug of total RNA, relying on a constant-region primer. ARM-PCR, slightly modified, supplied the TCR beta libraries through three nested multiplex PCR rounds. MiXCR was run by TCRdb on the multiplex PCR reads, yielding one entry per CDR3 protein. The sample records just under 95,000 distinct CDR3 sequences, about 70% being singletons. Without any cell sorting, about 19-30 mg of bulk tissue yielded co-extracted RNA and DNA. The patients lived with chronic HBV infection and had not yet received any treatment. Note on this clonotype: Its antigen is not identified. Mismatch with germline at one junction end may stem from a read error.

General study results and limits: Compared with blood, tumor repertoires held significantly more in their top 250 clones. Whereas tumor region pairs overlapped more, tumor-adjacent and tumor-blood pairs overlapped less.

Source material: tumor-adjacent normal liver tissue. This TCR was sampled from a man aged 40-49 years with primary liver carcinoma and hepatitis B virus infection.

CDR3 loop: CAGGARESADTQYF. For the CDR3, the DNA is TGTGCCGGCGGGGCACGGGAGTCCGCAGATACACAGTATTTT. The chain has TRBV11-2 and TRBJ2-3, with D possibly matching TRBD2 (6 bases). The CDR3 contains 14 residues. CDR1 is SGHAT and CDR2 is FQNNGV in the germline V gene. Full variable domain (remainder filled in from reference TRBV11-2 and TRBJ2-3): EAGVAQSPRYKIIEKRQSVAFWCNPISGHATLYWYQQILGQGPKLLIQFQNNGVVDDSQLPKDRFSAERLKGVDSTLKIQPAKLEDSAVYLCAGGARESADTQYFGPGTRLTVL.